This T cell receptor (beta chain) was captured in a study of blood T cells in healthy people across ages. Points from the study as a whole: Long-lived donors carried more naive CD4+ cells and greater diversity than aged donors.

Russia was home to the donors, healthy Caucasian individuals aged about 6 to 90. Per germline, CDR1 MNHEY and CDR2 SMNVEV (reference sequence). V was pared by 4 bases and J by 0 bases, with 2 bases of the junction left unmatched. The CDR3 has 15 residues. A sample-barcoded 5' primer and a J-beta primer mix were used in a second PCR of roughly 6 to 12 cycles. All samples gave at least 2.5 million CDR3-containing paired-end reads. TCRdb independently ran MiXCR on the 5' RACE reads; one entry per CDR3 protein. This sample carries some 710,000 distinct CDR3 sequences, 46% of them seen once, and the ten largest clones take 15% to 20%. This clonotype was observed at least ten times. Its antigen is undetermined.

Sequenced material: blood. The TCR originated in an elderly man in good health. V and J are TRBV27 and TRBJ2-1; 8 bases fit TRBD1. CDR3 DNA: TGTGCCAGCAGTTCGGACAGGGACTCCTACAATGAGCAGTTCTTC. It is translated as CASSSDRDSYNEQFF.